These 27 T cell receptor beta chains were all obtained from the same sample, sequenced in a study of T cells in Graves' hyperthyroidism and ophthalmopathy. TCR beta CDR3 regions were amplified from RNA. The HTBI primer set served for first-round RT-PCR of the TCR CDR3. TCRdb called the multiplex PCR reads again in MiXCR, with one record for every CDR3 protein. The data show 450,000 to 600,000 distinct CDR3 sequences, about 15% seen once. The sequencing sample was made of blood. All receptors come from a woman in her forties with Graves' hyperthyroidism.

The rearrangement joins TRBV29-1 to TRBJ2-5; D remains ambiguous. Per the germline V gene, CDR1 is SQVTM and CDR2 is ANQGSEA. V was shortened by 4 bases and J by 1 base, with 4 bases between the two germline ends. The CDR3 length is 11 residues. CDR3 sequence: CSVGPQETQYF. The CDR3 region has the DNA TGCAGCGTTGGTCCCCAAGAGACCCAGTACTTC.

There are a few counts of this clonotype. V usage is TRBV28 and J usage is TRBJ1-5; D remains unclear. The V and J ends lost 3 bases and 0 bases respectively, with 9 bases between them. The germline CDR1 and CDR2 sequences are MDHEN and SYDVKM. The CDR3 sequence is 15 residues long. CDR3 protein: CASSFQPYSNQPQHF. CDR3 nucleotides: TGTGCCAGCAGTTTTCAGCCTTATAGCAATCAGCCCCAGCATTTT.

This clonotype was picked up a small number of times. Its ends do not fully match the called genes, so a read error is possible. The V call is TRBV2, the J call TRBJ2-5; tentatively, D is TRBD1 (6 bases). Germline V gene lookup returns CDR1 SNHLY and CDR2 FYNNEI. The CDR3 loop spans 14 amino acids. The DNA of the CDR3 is TGTGCCAGCAGTGATTTAGCACAGGGCCCCGGGGTCGACTTC. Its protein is CASSDLAQGPGVDF.

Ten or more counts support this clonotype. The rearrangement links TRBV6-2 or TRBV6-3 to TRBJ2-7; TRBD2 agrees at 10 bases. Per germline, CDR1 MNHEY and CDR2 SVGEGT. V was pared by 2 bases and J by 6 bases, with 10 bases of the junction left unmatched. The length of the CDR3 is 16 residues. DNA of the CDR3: TGTGCCAGCAGTTACGGGGCTAGCGGGAGATTTGGCGAGCAGTACTTC. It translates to CASSYGASGRFGEQYF.

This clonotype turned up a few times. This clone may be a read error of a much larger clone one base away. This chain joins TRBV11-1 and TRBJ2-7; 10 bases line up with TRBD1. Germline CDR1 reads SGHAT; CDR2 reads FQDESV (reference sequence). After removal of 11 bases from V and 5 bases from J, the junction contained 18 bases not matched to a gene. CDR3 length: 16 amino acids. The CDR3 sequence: CACTSDRDRGLDEQYF. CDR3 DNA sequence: TGTGCCTGCACCTCAGACCGGGACAGGGGCTTGGACGAGCAGTACTTC.

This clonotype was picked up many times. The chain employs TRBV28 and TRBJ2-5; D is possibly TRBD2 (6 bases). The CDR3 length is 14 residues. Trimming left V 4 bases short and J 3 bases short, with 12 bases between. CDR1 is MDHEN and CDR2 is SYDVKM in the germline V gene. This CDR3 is CASSSGGMEETQYF. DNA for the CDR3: TGTGCCAGCAGTTCCGGAGGGATGGAAGAGACCCAGTACTTC.

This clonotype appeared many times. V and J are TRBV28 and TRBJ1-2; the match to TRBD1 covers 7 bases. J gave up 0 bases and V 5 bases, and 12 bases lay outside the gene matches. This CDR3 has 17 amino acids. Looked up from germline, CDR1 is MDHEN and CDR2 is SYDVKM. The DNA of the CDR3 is TGTGCCAGCAGTGAACCGGGACAGATCCAAGCTAACTATGGCTACACCTTC. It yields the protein CASSEPGQIQANYGYTF.

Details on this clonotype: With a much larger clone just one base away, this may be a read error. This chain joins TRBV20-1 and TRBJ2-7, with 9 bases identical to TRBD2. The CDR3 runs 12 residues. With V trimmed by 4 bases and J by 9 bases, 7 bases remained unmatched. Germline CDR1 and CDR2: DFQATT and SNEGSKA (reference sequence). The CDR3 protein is CSAIGLARAQYF. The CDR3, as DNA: TGCAGTGCTATAGGACTAGCGAGAGCGCAGTACTTC.

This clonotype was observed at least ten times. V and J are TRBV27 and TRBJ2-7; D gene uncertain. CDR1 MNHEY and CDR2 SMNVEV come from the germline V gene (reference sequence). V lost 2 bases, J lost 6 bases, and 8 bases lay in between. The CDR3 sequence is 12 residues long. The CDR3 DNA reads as TGTGCCAGCAGTTTACCTAGAGGCGAGCAGTACTTC. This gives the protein CASSLPRGEQYF.

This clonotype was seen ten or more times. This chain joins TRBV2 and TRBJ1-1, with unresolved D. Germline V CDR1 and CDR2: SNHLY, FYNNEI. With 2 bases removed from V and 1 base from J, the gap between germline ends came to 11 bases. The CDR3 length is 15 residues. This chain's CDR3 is CASSEREGRNTEAFF. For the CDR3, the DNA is TGTGCCAGCAGTGAAAGGGAGGGTCGGAACACTGAAGCTTTCTTT.

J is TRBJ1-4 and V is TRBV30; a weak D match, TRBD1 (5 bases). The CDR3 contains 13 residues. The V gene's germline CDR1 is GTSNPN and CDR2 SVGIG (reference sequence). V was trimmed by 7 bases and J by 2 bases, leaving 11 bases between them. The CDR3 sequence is CASTEGTNEKLFF. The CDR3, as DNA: TGTGCCTCGACAGAGGGCACTAATGAAAAACTGTTTTTT.

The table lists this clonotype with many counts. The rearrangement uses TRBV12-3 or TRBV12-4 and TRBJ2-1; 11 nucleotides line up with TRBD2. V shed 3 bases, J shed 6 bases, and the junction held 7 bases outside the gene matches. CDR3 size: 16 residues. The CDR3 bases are TGTGCCAGCAGTTTGGAGGGACTAGCGGAGGTCAATGAGCAGTTCTTC. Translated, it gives CASSLEGLAEVNEQFF.

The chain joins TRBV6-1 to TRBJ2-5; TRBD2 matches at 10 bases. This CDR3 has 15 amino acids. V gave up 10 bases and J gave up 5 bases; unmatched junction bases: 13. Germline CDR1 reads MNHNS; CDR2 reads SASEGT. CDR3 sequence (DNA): TGTGCCACGGGGCGGCTAGCGGGAGTCGGGGAGACCCAGTACTTC. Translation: CATGRLAGVGETQYF.

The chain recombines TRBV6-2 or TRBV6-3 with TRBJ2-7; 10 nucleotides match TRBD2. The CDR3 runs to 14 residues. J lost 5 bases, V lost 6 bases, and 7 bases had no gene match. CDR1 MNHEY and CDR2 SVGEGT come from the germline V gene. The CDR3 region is CASRPLAGVNEQYF. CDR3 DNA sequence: TGTGCCAGCAGACCTCTAGCGGGAGTGAACGAGCAGTACTTC.

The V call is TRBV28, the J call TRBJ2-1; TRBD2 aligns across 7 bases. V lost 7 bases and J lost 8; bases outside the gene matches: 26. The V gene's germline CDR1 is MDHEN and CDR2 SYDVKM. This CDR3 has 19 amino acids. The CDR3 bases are TGTGCCAGCATTCCTGATCTCCGATTTGGCGGGAGAAAAATCCATGAGCAGTTCTTC. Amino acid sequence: CASIPDLRFGGRKIHEQFF. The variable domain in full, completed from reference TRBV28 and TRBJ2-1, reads DVKVTQSSRYLVKRTGEKVFLECVQDMDHENMFWYRQDPGLGLRLIYFSYDVKMKEKGDIPEGYSVSREKKERFSLILESASTNQTSMYLCASIPDLRFGGRKIHEQFFGPGTRLTVL.

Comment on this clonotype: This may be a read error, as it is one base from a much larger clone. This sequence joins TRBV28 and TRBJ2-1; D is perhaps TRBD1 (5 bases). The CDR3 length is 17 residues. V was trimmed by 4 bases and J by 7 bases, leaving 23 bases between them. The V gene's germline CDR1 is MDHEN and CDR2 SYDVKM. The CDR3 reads CASSSSPGRPAGNEQFF. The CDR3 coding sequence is TGTGCCAGCAGTTCGAGTCCCGGGCGCCCTGCAGGGAATGAGCAGTTCTTC.

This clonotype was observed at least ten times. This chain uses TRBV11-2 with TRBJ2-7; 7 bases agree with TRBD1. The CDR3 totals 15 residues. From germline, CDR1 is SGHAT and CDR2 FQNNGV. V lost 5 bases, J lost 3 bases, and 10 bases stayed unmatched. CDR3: CASSRLIGDSYEQYF. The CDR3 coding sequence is TGTGCCAGCAGCCGATTGATCGGGGACAGCTACGAGCAGTACTTC.

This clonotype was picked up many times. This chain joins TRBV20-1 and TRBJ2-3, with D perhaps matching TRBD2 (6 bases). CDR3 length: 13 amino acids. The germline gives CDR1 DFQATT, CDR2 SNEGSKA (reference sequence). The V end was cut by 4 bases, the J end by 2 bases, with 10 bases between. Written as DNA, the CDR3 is TGCAGTGCTAAAGAGGGACTCACAGATACGCAGTATTTT. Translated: CSAKEGLTDTQYF.

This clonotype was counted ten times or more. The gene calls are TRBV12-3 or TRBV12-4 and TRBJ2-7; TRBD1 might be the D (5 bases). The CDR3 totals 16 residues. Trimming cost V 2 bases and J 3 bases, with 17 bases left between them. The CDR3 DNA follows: TGTGCCAGCAGTTTAAGGGGCAGGGCCCAAGACTACGAGCAGTACTTC. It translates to CASSLRGRAQDYEQYF.

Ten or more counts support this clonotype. The CDR3 spells CASSLGQGNGRALNEQFF. The CDR3 nucleotides are TGTGCCAGCAGCCTTGGACAGGGGAACGGGAGGGCCCTCAATGAGCAGTTCTTC. The J gene is TRBJ2-1, the V gene TRBV28, with a possible D match to TRBD1 (9 bases). V was shortened by 6 bases and J by 6 bases, with 27 bases between the two germline ends. Germline CDR1 reads MDHEN; CDR2 reads SYDVKM. The CDR3 contains 18 residues.

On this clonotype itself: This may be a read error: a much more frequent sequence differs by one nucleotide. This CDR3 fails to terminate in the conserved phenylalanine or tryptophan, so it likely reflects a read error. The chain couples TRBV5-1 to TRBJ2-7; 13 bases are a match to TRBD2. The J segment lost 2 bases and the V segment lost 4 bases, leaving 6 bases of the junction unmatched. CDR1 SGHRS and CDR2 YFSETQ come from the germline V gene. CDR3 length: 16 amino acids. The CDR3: CASSPGTSGIPYEQYL. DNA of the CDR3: TGCGCCAGCAGCCCCGGGACTAGCGGGATTCCCTACGAGCAGTACCTC.

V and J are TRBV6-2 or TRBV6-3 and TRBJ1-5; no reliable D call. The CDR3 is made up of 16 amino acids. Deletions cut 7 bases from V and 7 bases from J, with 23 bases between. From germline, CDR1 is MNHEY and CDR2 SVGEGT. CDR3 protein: CASNDIADGGRQPQHF. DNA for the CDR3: TGTGCCAGCAACGATATCGCGGACGGCGGACGGCAGCCCCAGCATTTT.

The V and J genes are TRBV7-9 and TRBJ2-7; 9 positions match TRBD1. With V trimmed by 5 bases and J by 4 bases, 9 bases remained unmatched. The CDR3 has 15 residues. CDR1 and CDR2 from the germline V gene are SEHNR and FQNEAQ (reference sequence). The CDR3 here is CASSRPDRGSYEQYF. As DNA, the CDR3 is TGTGCCAGCAGCCGTCCGGACAGGGGATCGTACGAGCAGTACTTC.

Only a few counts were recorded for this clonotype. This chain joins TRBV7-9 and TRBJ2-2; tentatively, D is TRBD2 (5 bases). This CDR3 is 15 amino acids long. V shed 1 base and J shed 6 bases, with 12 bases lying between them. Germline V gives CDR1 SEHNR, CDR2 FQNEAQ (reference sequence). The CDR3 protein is CASSLVEGLAGELFF. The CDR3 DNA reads TGTGCCAGCAGCTTAGTAGAGGGCCTGGCCGGGGAGCTGTTTTTT.

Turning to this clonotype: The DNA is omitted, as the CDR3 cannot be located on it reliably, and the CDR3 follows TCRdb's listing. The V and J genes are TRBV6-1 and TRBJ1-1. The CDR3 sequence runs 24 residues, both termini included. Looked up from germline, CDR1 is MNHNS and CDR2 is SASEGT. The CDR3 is CASTNQTSMYLCASSLILNTEAFF.

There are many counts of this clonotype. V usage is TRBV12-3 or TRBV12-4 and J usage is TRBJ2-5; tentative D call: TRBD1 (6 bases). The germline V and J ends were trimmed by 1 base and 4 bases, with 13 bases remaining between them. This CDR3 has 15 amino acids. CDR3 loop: CASSLGAGAGETQYF. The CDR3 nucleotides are TGTGCCAGCAGTTTAGGGGCAGGGGCTGGAGAGACCCAGTACTTC.

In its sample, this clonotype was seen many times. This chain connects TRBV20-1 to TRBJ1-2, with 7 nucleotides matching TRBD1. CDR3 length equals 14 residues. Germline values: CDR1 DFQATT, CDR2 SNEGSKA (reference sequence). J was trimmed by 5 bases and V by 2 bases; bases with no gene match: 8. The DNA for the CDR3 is TGCAGTGCTAGACATGGGACAGTCAGTTATGGCTACACCTTC. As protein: CSARHGTVSYGYTF.